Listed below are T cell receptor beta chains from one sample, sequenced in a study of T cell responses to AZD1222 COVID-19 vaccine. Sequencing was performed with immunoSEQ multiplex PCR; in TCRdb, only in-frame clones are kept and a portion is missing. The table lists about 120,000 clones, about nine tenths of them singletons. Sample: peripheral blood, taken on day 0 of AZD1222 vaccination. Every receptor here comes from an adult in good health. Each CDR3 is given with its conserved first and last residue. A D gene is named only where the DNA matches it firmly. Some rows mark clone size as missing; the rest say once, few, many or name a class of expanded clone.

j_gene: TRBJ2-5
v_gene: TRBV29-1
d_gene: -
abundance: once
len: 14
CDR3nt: TGCACCCGAATAGTGCGCCTAGGACGGAAGACCCAGTACTTC
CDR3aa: CTRIVRLGRKTQYF

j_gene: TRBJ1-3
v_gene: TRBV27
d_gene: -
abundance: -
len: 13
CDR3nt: TGTGCCAGCCAGGGAAGCTCTGGAAACACCATATATTTT
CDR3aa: CASQGSSGNTIYF

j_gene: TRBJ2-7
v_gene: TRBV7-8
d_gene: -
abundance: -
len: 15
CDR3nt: TGTGCCAGCAGCTTAGTCGTGACTAGCTCCTACGAGCAGTACTTC
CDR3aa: CASSLVVTSSYEQYF

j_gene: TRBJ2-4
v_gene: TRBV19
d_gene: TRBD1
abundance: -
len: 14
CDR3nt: TGTGCCAGTAGGACGGCAGGGGGCAAAAACATTCAGTACTTC
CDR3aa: CASRTAGGKNIQYF

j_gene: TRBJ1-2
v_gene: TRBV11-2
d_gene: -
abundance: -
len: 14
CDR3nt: TGTGCCAGCAGCTTCTCGGGGCGGAACTATGGCTACACCTTC
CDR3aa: CASSFSGRNYGYTF

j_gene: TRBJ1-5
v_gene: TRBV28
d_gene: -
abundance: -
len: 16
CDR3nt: TGTGCCAGCAGTTTCACGGTTTGGGATAGCAATCAGCCCCAGCATTTT
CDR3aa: CASSFTVWDSNQPQHF

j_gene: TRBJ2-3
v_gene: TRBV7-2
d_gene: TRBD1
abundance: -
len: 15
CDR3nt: TGTGCCAGCACCTCCGGGACAGGGAGGCCAGATACGCAGTATTTT
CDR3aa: CASTSGTGRPDTQYF

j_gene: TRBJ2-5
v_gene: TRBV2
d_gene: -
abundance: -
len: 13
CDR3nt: TGTGCCAGCATTCTCGACAGCCAAGAGACCCAGTACTTC
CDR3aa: CASILDSQETQYF

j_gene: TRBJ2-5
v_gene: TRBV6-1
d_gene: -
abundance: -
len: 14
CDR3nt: TGTGCCAGCAGTGAAGTAGGTTCTTTGGAGACCCAGTACTTC
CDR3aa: CASSEVGSLETQYF

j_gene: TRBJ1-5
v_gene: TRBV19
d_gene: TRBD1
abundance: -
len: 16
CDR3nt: TGTGCCAGTAGTATATTAACCGGGACAGGAAATCAGCCCCAGCATTTT
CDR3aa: CASSILTGTGNQPQHF

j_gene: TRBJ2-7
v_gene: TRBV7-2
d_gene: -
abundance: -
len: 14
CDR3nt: TGTGCCAGCAGCGCGCGCGGCGGCGCCTACGAGCAGTACTTC
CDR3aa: CASSARGGAYEQYF

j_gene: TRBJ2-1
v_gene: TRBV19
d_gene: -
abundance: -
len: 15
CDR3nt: TGTGCCAGTAGTATAGGAACTATTTCCTACAATGAGCAGTTCTTC
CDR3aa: CASSIGTISYNEQFF

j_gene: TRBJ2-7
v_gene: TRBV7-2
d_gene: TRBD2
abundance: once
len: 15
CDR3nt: TGTGCCAGCAGCTTAGGGCTAGCGGGGGAAGCGAAGCAGTACTTC
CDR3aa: CASSLGLAGEAKQYF

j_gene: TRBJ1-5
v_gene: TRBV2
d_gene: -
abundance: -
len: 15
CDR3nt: TGTGCCAGCATGACGGACGTGGGACCTCATCAGCCCCAGCATTTT
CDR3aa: CASMTDVGPHQPQHF

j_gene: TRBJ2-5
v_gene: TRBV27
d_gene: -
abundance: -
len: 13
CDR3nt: TGTGCCAGCAGCAAATATCTACGAGAGACCCAGTACTTC
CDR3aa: CASSKYLRETQYF

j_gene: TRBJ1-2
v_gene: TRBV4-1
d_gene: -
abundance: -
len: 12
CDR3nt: TGCGCCAGCAGCCAAGACGGAAGCGGCTACACCTTC
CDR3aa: CASSQDGSGYTF

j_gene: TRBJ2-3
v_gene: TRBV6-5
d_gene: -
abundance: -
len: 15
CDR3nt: TGTGCCAGCAATGGAGGGGCAGGGCCCGCAGATACGCAGTATTTT
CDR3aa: CASNGGAGPADTQYF

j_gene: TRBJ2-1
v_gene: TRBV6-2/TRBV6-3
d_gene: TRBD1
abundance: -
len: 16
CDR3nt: TGTGCCAGCAGCCCTCTGAGACAGGGGCCACAATATGAGCAGTTCTTC
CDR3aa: CASSPLRQGPQYEQFF